These 5 T cell receptor beta chains were all obtained from the same sample, sequenced in a study of blood T cell repertoires in COVID-19. The protocol was immunoSEQ multiplex PCR, while the TCRdb copy is restricted to in-frame clones and leaves out a portion. The sample records under 300,000 clones, roughly nine tenths being singletons. The sample taken for sequencing was PBMCs or T cells enriched from blood (not recorded which). Every receptor here comes from a woman younger than 35 who had recovered from COVID-19.

This clone was counted a single time. The chain uses TRBV11-2 and TRBJ1-2; D might be TRBD1 (6 bases). V lost 3 bases, J lost 5 bases, and 19 bases lay in between. This CDR3 comprises 16 residues. CDR1 and CDR2 (germline): SGHAT, FQNNGV. The CDR3 loop reads CASSLGASGTRYGYTF. The CDR3 nucleotides are TGTGCCAGCAGCTTGGGAGCCTCCGGGACAAGATATGGCTACACCTTC.

The chain joins TRBV10-3 to TRBJ1-4; tentative D call: TRBD1 (5 bases). V was clipped by 7 bases and J by 6 bases, with 12 bases between them. The CDR3 runs 13 residues. Germline V gene sequence: CDR1 ENHRY, CDR2 SYGVKD. CDR3 bases: TGTGCCATCAAATCCCGACAGCATGAAAAACTGTTTTTT. Protein sequence: CAIKSRQHEKLFF.

This sequence joins TRBV18 and TRBJ1-1; TRBD1 is a possible D gene (5 bases). Germline values: CDR1 KGHSH, CDR2 LQKENI. V lost 10 bases, J lost 11 bases, and 26 bases lay in between. The CDR3 runs to 14 residues. The CDR3 is CATAPPGEVTEAFF. The CDR3 region has the DNA TGTGCCACCGCCCCCCCGGGGGAGGTTACCGAGGCTTTCTTT.

The chain joins TRBV19 to TRBJ1-2; 8 nucleotides line up with TRBD1. Germline CDR1 and CDR2: LNHDA and SQIVND (reference sequence). V lost 5 bases and J lost 3; bases outside the gene matches: 11. The length of the CDR3 is 16 residues. The CDR3 protein is CASSAPPGGSDYGYTF. Written as DNA, the CDR3 is TGTGCCAGTAGTGCCCCTCCAGGGGGCAGTGACTATGGCTACACCTTC.

The V call is TRBV2, the J call TRBJ1-4; no clear D. CDR3 length: 14 amino acids. The V gene's germline CDR1 is SNHLY and CDR2 FYNNEI. V lost 4 bases and J lost 4, with 10 bases in between. DNA of the CDR3: TGTGCCAGCAGTGGAGGCCCGGATAATGAAAAACTGTTTTTT. This gives the protein CASSGGPDNEKLFF.